This TCR beta chain derives from a study of OX40 agonist ivuxolimab in advanced cancers. Study details: Dose-escalation patients had hepatocellular carcinoma, melanoma, renal cell or head and neck cancer. Anti-PD-1, anti-PD-L1 or anti-CTLA-4 therapy given earlier was allowed, and around 40% had some.

Concerning this clone itself: Its specificity is not known.

The method was immunoSEQ multiplex PCR; TCRdb's version includes in-frame clones alone and lacks a portion of them. The sample holds around 90,000 clones, just under 90% seen once. The CDR3 extends over 15 amino acids. Trimming removed 0 bases from V and 6 bases from J, with 11 bases in between. Germline V lookup: CDR1 WSHSY, CDR2 SAAADI. The study's findings and limits: Among the nonresponders, some also had low normalized T-cell clonal expansion.

The specimen comprised CD4+ or CD8+ T cells sorted from blood, sampled in a trial of the OX40 agonist ivuxolimab. V gene TRBV10-2 combines with J gene TRBJ1-4, with no clear D. This sequence originates from an adult with an advanced solid tumor such as melanoma, head and neck, liver or kidney cancer. The CDR3 loop reads CASSESSSDDEKLFF. DNA for the CDR3: TGCGCCAGCAGTGAGTCGTCCTCGGACGATGAAAAACTGTTTTTT.